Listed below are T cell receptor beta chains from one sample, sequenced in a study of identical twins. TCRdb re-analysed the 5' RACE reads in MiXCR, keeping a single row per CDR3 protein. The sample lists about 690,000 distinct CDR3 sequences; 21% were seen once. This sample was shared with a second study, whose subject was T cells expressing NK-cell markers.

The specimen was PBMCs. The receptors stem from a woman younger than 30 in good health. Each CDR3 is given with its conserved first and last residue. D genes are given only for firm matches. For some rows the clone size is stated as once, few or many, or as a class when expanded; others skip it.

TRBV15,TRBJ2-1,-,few,TGTGCCACCAGCAGAGATTCAGGTAGAAATGAGCAGTTCTTC,CATSRDSGRNEQFF
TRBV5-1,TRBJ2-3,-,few,TGCGCCAGCAGCTTCCTCCTTGGGGGTCCTAGCACAGATACGCAGTATTTT,CASSFLLGGPSTDTQYF
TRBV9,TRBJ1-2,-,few,TGTGCCAGCAGCTCGGGAGAGAGTTATGGCTACACCTTC,CASSSGESYGYTF
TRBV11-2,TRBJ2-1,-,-,TGTGCCAGCAGCCCGGAGAGAGAGGAGTGGAATGAGCAGTTCTTC,CASSPEREEWNEQFF
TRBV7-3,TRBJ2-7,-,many,TGTGCCAGCAGGGTTCGGGGCAACGAGCAGTACTTC,CASRVRGNEQYF
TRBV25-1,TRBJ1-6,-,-,TGTGCCAGCAACGGACGGAAGAATTCACCCCTCCACTTT,CASNGRKNSPLHF
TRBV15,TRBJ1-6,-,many,TGTGCCACCAGCAGAGATTTATTCGCCCAGGTTTCACCCCTCCACTTT,CATSRDLFAQVSPLHF
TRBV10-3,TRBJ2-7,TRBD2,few,TGTGCCACTAGCGGCTCCGGTCACGAGCAGTACTTC,CATSGSGHEQYF
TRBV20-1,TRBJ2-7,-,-,TGCAGTGCTAGATATCGTCCCGTGGGGGGCTCCTACGAGCAGTACTTC,CSARYRPVGGSYEQYF
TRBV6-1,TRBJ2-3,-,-,TGTGCCAGCAGTGCTACTCCAGCCCGGGGTGGGCGTACGCAGTATTTT,CASSATPARGGRTQYF
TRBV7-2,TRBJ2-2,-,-,TGTGCCAGCAGCTTTGGCTGGGGCACCGGGGAGCTGTTTTTT,CASSFGWGTGELFF
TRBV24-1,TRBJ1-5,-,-,TGTGCCACCAACACCACCCCCGGATCCTCCCGGGACAAGAAGAATCAGCCCCAGCATTTT,CATNTTPGSSRDKKNQPQHF
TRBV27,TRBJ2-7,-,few,TGTGCCAGCTCCGCGGACATCTCCTACGAGCAGTACTTC,CASSADISYEQYF
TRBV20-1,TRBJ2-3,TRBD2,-,TGCAGTGCTAGGTCCTTCGGACTAGCGGGAGGCCCGTACACAGATACGCAGTATTTT,CSARSFGLAGGPYTDTQYF
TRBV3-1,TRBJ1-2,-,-,TGTGCCAGCAGCCGACGAGCTTTTGGAAACTATGGCTACACCTTC,CASSRRAFGNYGYTF
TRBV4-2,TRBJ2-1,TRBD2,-,TGTGCCAGCAGCCAAGTAATGGCCACGGGGGGTAGGGACAATGAGCAGTTCTTC,CASSQVMATGGRDNEQFF
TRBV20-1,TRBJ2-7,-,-,TGCAGTGCTAGGAAATTCGGCTACGAGCAGTACTTC,CSARKFGYEQYF
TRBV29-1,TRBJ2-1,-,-,TGCAGCGTTGAATTATCAGTTTCCTACAATGAGCAGTTCTTC,CSVELSVSYNEQFF